These 27 T cell receptor beta chains were all obtained from the same sample, sequenced in a study of blood T cells in healthy people across ages. The authors ran a second PCR of roughly 6 to 12 cycles using a sample-barcoded 5' primer and a J-beta primer mix. TCRdb processed the 5' RACE reads anew with MiXCR; each CDR3 protein has one entry. The table lists about 670,000 distinct CDR3 sequences, roughly half of them singletons, with roughly 14% in the top ten. Sequencing used blood. The source is a woman older than 75 in good health.

This sequence joins TRBV4-1 and TRBJ2-4; 8 bases align to TRBD2. Germline CDR1 is MGHRA and CDR2 is YSYEKL. Losses at the gene ends were 4 bases for V and 7 bases for J; bases not matched to a gene: 12. The CDR3 is 16 amino acids. CDR3 loop: CASSRTGPLAGNIQYF. DNA of the CDR3: TGCGCCAGCAGCCGAACAGGGCCGTTAGCGGGGAACATTCAGTACTTC.

This chain links TRBV6-1 with TRBJ2-1; 10 bases map to TRBD1. The CDR3 runs 13 residues. V trimming: 10 bases; J trimming: 6 bases; junction bases outside the gene matches: 6. The germline V gene encodes CDR1 MNHNS and CDR2 SASEGT. DNA of the CDR3: TGTGCCACCGGGACAGGGGAAACCAATGAGCAGTTCTTC. This encodes CATGTGETNEQFF.

The rearrangement joins TRBV5-1 to TRBJ2-7; D is possibly TRBD2 (5 bases). Germline V CDR1 and CDR2: SGHRS, YFSETQ. The V and J ends lost 6 bases and 1 base respectively, with 17 bases between them. The CDR3 has 15 residues. The DNA for the CDR3 is TGCGCCAGCATCCTCAGACCAGGCGGGTCCTACGAGCAGTACTTC. Its translation: CASILRPGGSYEQYF.

The V gene is TRBV4-2, the J gene TRBJ2-1; D might be TRBD1 (5 bases). Deletions cut 1 base from V and 6 bases from J, with 13 bases between. The CDR3 contains 15 residues. The germline V gene has CDR1 LGHNA and CDR2 YNFKEQ. The CDR3 DNA follows: TGTGCCAGCAGCCAAGCTGGCCCTAGGGGCAATGAGCAGTTCTTC. Its protein is CASSQAGPRGNEQFF.

The V gene is TRBV10-3, the J gene TRBJ2-7; 10 bases fit TRBD1. The J call is in doubt because the DNA end fits TRBJ2-5 better. The CDR3 is made up of 15 amino acids. Germline V gene lookup returns CDR1 ENHRY and CDR2 SYGVKD. The CDR3 protein is CASSDLGQGSGTQYF. CDR3 sequence (DNA): TGTGCCAGCTCAGACCTGGGACAGGGGTCAGGGACCCAGTACTTC.

This chain joins TRBV7-9 and TRBJ1-2; 7 bases match TRBD1. V lost 2 bases to trimming and J lost 6 bases; unmatched junction nucleotides: 12. CDR1 is SEHNR, CDR2 FQNEAQ, per germline (reference sequence). This CDR3 region has 16 residues. In nucleotides, the CDR3 is TGTGCCAGCAGCTTAAGTTGGGACAGCAAGAACGATGGCTACACCTTC. Protein sequence: CASSLSWDSKNDGYTF.

The chain recombines TRBV3-1 with TRBJ2-1; 8 nucleotides line up with TRBD2. The end of the DNA aligns better with TRBJ2-7, so the J call may be wrong. CDR1 is LGHDT, CDR2 YNNKEL, per germline (reference sequence). This CDR3 spans 18 amino acids. The CDR3 nucleotides are TGTGCCAGCAGCCAAGATACCAGCGGGGGATCCTTATACAATGAGCAGTACTTC. It translates to CASSQDTSGGSLYNEQYF.

This clonotype was counted only a few times. This chain connects TRBV12-3 or TRBV12-4 to TRBJ1-1; D is unresolved. Trimming left V 6 bases short and J 5 bases short, with 16 bases between. The CDR3 runs to 14 residues. The CDR3 nucleotides read TGTGCCAGCAGAATTCGACCCCCCGGAACTGAAGCTTTCTTT. Residues: CASRIRPPGTEAFF.

The rearrangement joins TRBV20-1 to TRBJ1-4; no reliable D call. Trimming took off 1 base at V and 7 bases at J, with 13 bases between the two ends. Germline V lookup: CDR1 DFQATT, CDR2 SNEGSKA (reference sequence). The CDR3 is 14 residues long. The CDR3 region has the DNA TGCAGTGCTAGAGGGTCGGCCCGGGGTGAAAAACTGTTTTTT. This sequence encodes CSARGSARGEKLFF.

V is TRBV12-3 or TRBV12-4 and J is TRBJ2-5; D tentatively fits TRBD1 or TRBD2 (5 bases each). V dropped 4 bases and J dropped 7 bases, with 13 bases sitting between them. This CDR3 is 13 amino acids long. The CDR3 loop is CASSSGTRATQYF. CDR3 nucleotides: TGTGCCAGCAGTTCCGGGACGCGGGCGACCCAGTACTTC.

This clonotype was detected once. Since a much larger clone is just one base distant, this may be a read error. The CDR3 DNA follows: TGCAGTGGGGGGGAGCAGTTCTACGATGAGCAGTTCTTC. It encodes CSGGEQFYDEQFF. The chain has TRBV20-1 and TRBJ2-1, with D maybe TRBD2 (6 bases). The germline V gene has CDR1 DFQATT and CDR2 SNEGSKA (reference sequence). This CDR3 comprises 13 residues.

As to this clonotype: This clone may be a read error of a much larger clone one base away. The chain combines TRBV6-5 with TRBJ1-1, with D uncertain. Per germline, CDR1 MNHEY and CDR2 SVGAGI. Trimming removed 5 bases from V and 3 bases from J, with 10 bases in between. The CDR3 runs 13 residues. The CDR3 sequence is CASSDEGYTEAFF. CDR3 DNA sequence: TGTGCCAGCAGTGACGAGGGTTACACTGAAGCTTTCTTT.

This clonotype was found many times. This rearrangement joins TRBV7-7 to TRBJ2-1; 13 bases agree with TRBD2. With 4 bases clipped from V and 6 bases from J, the junction kept 6 bases outside the gene matches. Per the germline V gene, CDR1 is SSHAT and CDR2 is FNYEAQ (reference sequence). The CDR3 consists of 16 residues. The CDR3 DNA sequence: TGTGCCAGCAGCTCAGGACTAGCGGGAGTAAGCAATGAGCAGTTCTTC. The encoded protein is CASSSGLAGVSNEQFF.

J is TRBJ2-5 and V is TRBV27; no reliable D call. TRBJ2-7 explains the end of the DNA better; the J call may be wrong. The CDR3 totals 13 residues. Germline lookup yields CDR1 MNHEY and CDR2 SMNVEV (reference sequence). In DNA form, the CDR3 reads TGTGCCAGCAGTTTACATGTTCTGTACGAGCAGTACTTC. Amino acids: CASSLHVLYEQYF.

For this clonotype: A much larger clone is a single base away; this may be a read error. This chain links TRBV5-1 with TRBJ2-1; D is uncertain. Between the trimmed V and J ends, which lost 6 bases and 10 bases, there was a span of 17 bases. Germline assignment: CDR1 SGHRS and CDR2 YFSETQ. The CDR3 consists of 13 residues. This chain's CDR3 is CASKGPSSYEQFF. The CDR3 DNA reads as TGCGCCAGCAAAGGCCCAAGCTCCTACGAGCAGTTCTTC.

This clonotype showed up many times. V and J are TRBV25-1 and TRBJ2-7, with D perhaps given as TRBD1 or TRBD2 (5 bases each). The V end was cut by 6 bases, the J end by 2 bases, with 11 bases between. The CDR3 is made up of 13 amino acids. Germline CDR1 MGHDK, CDR2 SYGVNS. The DNA for the CDR3 is TGTGCCAGCAGGAGGCAGGGAGCCTACGAGCAGTACTTC. This encodes CASRRQGAYEQYF.

This clonotype was recorded many times. The chain combines TRBV29-1 with TRBJ2-6; D unclear. Looked up from germline, CDR1 is SQVTM and CDR2 is ANQGSEA. The CDR3 runs 12 residues. V shed 4 bases and J shed 3 bases, with 4 bases lying between them. The CDR3 protein is CSVVNGANVLTF. CDR3 DNA: TGCAGCGTTGTAAATGGGGCCAACGTCCTGACTTTC. The whole variable domain, remainder taken from reference TRBV29-1 and TRBJ2-6, is SAVISQKPSRDICQRGTSLTIQCQVDSQVTMMFWYRQQPGQSLTLIATANQGSEATYESGFVIDKFPISRPNLTFSTLTVSNMSPEDSSIYLCSVVNGANVLTFGAGSRLTVL.

In its sample, this clonotype was seen a few times. The chain has TRBV6-1 and TRBJ2-7; tentatively, D is TRBD2 (5 bases). CDR1 is MNHNS, CDR2 SASEGT, per germline. The V and J ends lost 3 bases and 4 bases respectively, with 13 bases between them. There are 14 residues in the CDR3. CDR3 coding DNA: TGTGCCAGCAGTGAGAGTGGACTTAGATACGAGCAGTACTTC. It specifies CASSESGLRYEQYF.

This clonotype was seen repeatedly, ten times or more. The V call is TRBV6-5, the J call TRBJ2-1, with D maybe TRBD1 (5 bases). Trimming cost V 7 bases and J 3 bases, with 13 bases left between them. Per germline, CDR1 MNHEY and CDR2 SVGAGI. This CDR3 has 14 amino acids. CDR3 nucleotide sequence: TGTGCCAGCAATTCCGACAGTATCTACAATGAGCAGTTCTTC. It encodes CASNSDSIYNEQFF.

This chain uses TRBV20-1 with TRBJ2-4; the match to TRBD1 covers 8 bases. The end of the DNA is better explained by TRBJ2-7, so the J call may be wrong. Germline lookup yields CDR1 DFQATT and CDR2 SNEGSKA (reference sequence). The CDR3 covers 14 residues. In nucleotides, the CDR3 is TGCAGTGCTGGACCCGGACAGGGCCGATACGAGCAGTACTTC. Translation gives CSAGPGQGRYEQYF.

The rearrangement links TRBV10-3 to TRBJ2-3; a possible D gene is TRBD2 (6 bases). CDR1 ENHRY and CDR2 SYGVKD come from the germline V gene. CDR3 length: 15 residues. Trimming cost V 4 bases and J 1 base, with 12 bases left between them. The DNA of the CDR3 is TGTGCCATCAGTGTGGGGGGAGGTGGCACAGATACGCAGTATTTT. Residues: CAISVGGGGTDTQYF.

Comment on this clonotype: One end of the junction fails to match germline, which may point to a read error. The genes are TRBV5-5 and TRBJ1-2; 8 bases fit TRBD1. The germline CDR1 and CDR2 sequences are SGHKS and YYEKEE (reference sequence). The CDR3 totals 15 residues. The CDR3 spells CASSLGTGRGDGYTF. CDR3 in DNA: TGTGCCAGTAGCTTGGGGACAGGTCGAGGTGATGGCTACACCTTC.

This clonotype was seen only once. The genes are TRBV20-1 and TRBJ2-6, with 8 nucleotides matching TRBD2. This CDR3 region has 23 residues. V lost 0 bases and J lost 0; bases outside the gene matches: 22. Per germline, CDR1 DFQATT and CDR2 SNEGSKA (reference sequence). The CDR3 nucleotides read TGCAGTGCTAGAGATCCCAGCGGGAGAAGCACCGGGGAGCCTTACTCTGGGGCCAACGTCCTGACTTTC. Protein product: CSARDPSGRSTGEPYSGANVLTF.

The chain recombines TRBV20-1 with TRBJ2-7; D is perhaps TRBD2 (7 bases). The DNA matches TRBJ2-5 better at its end, which makes the J call doubtful. CDR1 is DFQATT and CDR2 is SNEGSKA in the germline V gene (reference sequence). The CDR3 has 15 residues. The CDR3 DNA follows: TGCAGTGCACTTAACAGCGGACGGGGGGCGGAGACCCAGTACTTC. Translated, it gives CSALNSGRGAETQYF.

A note on this clonotype: A much larger clonotype is one base distant, so this may be a read error. The chain is built from TRBV20-1 and TRBJ2-6; D gene ambiguous. The germline CDR1 and CDR2 sequences are DFQATT and SNEGSKA (reference sequence). Trimming pared 0 bases from V and 1 base from J, leaving 7 bases between. The CDR3 totals 15 residues. The CDR3 loop is CSARDGLSGANVLTF. For the CDR3, the DNA is TGCAGTGCTAGAGATGGGCTTTCTGGGGCCAACGTCCTGACTTTC.

The chain employs TRBV2 and TRBJ1-5; D might be TRBD1 (5 bases). Deletions cut 8 bases from V and 1 base from J, with 15 bases between. The V gene's germline CDR1 is SNHLY and CDR2 FYNNEI. This CDR3 has 15 residues. Here the CDR3 reads CASLQTWGSNQPQHF. The CDR3 DNA reads TGTGCCAGCCTCCAGACTTGGGGGAGCAATCAGCCCCAGCATTTT. The whole variable domain, filled in from reference TRBV2 and TRBJ1-5, reads EPEVTQTPSHQVTQMGQEVILRCVPISNHLYFYWYRQILGQKVEFLVSFYNNEISEKSEIFDDQFSVERPDGSNFTLKIRSTKLEDSAMYFCASLQTWGSNQPQHFGDGTRLSIL.

As to this clonotype: A much larger clone lies a single base off, so this may be a read error. The chain has TRBV7-2 and TRBJ2-1; D unclear. Deletions cut 5 bases from V and 13 bases from J, with 18 bases between. The CDR3 runs to 13 residues. Germline V gene lookup returns CDR1 SGHTA and CDR2 FQGNSA. Written as DNA, the CDR3 is TGTGCCAGCAGCCTCCTCCTAGTGGAGACCCAGTTCTTC. It is translated as CASSLLLVETQFF.